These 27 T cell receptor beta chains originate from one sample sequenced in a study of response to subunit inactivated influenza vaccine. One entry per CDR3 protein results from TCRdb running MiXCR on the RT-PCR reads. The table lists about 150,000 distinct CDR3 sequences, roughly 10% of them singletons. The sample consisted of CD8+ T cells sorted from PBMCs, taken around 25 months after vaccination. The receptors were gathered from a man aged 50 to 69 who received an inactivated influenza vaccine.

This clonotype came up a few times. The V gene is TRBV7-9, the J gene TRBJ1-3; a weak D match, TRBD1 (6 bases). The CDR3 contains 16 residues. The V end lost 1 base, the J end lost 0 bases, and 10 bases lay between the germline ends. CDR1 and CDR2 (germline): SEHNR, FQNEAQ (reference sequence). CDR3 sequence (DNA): TGTGCCAGCAGCTTAGACCGGGGGCTCTCTGGAAACACCATATATTTT. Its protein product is CASSLDRGLSGNTIYF.

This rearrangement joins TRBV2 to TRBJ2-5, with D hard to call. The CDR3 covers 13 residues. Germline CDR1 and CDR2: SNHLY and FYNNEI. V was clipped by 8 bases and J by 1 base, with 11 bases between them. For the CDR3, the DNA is TGTGCCAGCCTTCCACGGTTCCAAGAGACCCAGTACTTC. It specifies CASLPRFQETQYF.

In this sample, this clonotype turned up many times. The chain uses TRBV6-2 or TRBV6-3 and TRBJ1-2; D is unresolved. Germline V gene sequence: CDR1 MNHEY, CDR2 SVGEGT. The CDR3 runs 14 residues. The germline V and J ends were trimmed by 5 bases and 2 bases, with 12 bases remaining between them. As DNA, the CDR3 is TGTGCCAGCAGTCCTACCCCCGTGAACTATGGCTACACCTTC. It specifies CASSPTPVNYGYTF.

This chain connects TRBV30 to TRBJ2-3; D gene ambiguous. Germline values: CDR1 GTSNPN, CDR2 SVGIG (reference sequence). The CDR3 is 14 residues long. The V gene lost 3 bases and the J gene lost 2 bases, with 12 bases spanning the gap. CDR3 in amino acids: CAWRTGVATDTQYF. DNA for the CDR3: TGTGCCTGGAGGACTGGGGTGGCCACAGATACGCAGTATTTT.

CDR3 residues: CSASGEWEWYNEQFF. The CDR3 DNA is TGCAGTGCTAGTGGAGAATGGGAGTGGTACAATGAGCAGTTCTTC. The chain recombines TRBV20-1 with TRBJ2-1; D may be TRBD2 (5 bases). Trimming stripped 3 bases from V and 4 bases from J, with 16 bases between. The length of the CDR3 is 15 residues. Germline values: CDR1 DFQATT, CDR2 SNEGSKA (reference sequence).

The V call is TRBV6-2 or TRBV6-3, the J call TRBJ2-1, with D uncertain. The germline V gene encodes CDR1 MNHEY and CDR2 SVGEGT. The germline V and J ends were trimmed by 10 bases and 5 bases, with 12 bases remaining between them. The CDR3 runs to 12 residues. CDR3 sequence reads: CATASAHNEQFF. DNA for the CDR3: TGTGCCACCGCCTCGGCGCACAATGAGCAGTTCTTC.

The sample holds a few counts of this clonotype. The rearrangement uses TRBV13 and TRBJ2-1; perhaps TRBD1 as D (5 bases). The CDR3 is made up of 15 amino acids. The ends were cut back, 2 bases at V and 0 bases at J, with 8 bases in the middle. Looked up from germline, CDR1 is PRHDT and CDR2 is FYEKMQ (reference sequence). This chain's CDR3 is CASSLYQGSYNEQFF. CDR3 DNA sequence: TGTGCCAGCAGCTTATATCAGGGCTCCTACAATGAGCAGTTCTTC.

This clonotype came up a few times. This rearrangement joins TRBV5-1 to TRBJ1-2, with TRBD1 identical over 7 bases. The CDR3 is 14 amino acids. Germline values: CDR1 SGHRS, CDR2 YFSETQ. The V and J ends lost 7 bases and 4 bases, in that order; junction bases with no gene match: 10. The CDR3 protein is CASAEGQLLYGYTF. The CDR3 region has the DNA TGCGCCAGCGCCGAGGGACAGCTTCTCTATGGCTACACCTTC.

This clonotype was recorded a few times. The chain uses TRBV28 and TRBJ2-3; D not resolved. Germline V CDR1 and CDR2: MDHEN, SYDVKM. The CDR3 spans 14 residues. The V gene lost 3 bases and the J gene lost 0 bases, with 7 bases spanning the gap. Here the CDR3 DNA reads TGTGCCAGCAGTTTTGTGGGTAGCACAGATACGCAGTATTTT. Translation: CASSFVGSTDTQYF.

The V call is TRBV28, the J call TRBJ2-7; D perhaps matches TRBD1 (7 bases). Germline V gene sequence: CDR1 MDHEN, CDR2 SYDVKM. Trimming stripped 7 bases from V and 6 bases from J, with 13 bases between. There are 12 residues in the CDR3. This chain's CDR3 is CASTRGVFEQYF. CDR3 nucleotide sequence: TGTGCCAGCACCAGGGGGGTCTTCGAGCAGTACTTC.

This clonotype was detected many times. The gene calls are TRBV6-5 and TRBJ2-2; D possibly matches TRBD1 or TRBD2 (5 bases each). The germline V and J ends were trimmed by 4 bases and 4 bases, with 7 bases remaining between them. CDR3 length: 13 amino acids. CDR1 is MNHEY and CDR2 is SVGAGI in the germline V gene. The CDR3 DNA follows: TGTGCCAGCAGTTGGGGACCCACCGGGGAGCTGTTTTTT. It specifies CASSWGPTGELFF.

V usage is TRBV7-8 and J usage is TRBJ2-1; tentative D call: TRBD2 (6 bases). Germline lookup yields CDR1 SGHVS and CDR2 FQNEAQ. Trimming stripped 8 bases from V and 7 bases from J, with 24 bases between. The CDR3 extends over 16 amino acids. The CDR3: CASSKRGGEKINEQFF. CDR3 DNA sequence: TGTGCCAGCTCCAAGAGGGGCGGGGAGAAAATAAATGAGCAGTTCTTC.

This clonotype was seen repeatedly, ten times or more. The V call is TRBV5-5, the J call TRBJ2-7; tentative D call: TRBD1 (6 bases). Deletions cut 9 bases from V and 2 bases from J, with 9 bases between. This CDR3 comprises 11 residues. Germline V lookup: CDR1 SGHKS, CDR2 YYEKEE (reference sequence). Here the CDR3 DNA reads TGTGCCACGGGACATACCTACGAGCAGTACTTC. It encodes CATGHTYEQYF.

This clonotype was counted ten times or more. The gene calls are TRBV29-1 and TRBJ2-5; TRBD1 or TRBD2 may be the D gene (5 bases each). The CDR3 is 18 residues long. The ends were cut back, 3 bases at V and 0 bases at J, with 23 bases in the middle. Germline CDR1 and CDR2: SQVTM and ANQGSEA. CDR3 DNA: TGCAGCGTTGAGGGGGAATTGACAGTATGGGGGTACCAAGAGACCCAGTACTTC. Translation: CSVEGELTVWGYQETQYF.

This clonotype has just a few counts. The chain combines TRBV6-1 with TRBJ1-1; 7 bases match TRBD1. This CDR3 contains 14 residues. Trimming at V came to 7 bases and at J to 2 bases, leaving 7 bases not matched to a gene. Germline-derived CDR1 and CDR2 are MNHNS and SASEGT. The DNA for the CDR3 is TGTGCCAGCACCTCGGCAGGGGGAAACACTGAAGCTTTCTTT. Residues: CASTSAGGNTEAFF.

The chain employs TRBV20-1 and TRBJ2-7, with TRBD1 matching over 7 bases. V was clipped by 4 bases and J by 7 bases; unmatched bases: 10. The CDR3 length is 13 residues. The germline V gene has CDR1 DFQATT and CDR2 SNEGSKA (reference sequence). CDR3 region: CSAKKVTGVEQYF. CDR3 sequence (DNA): TGCAGTGCTAAAAAAGTCACAGGGGTTGAGCAGTACTTC.

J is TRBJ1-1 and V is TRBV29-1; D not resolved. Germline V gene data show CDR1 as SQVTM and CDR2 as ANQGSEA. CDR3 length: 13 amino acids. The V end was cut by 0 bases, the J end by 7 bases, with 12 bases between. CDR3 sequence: CSVEDNGRSEAFF. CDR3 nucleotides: TGCAGCGTTGAAGATAATGGACGGAGTGAAGCTTTCTTT.

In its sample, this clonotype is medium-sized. The CDR3 nucleotides are TGTGCCAGCAGTTACTCAGGAGGCCTATTCGACCAAGAGACCCAGTACTTC. It is translated as CASSYSGGLFDQETQYF. The chain uses TRBV6-5 and TRBJ2-5; weak D call: TRBD2 (5 bases). Trimming pared 0 bases from V and 0 bases from J, leaving 14 bases between. The CDR3 totals 17 residues. Germline assignment: CDR1 MNHEY and CDR2 SVGAGI.

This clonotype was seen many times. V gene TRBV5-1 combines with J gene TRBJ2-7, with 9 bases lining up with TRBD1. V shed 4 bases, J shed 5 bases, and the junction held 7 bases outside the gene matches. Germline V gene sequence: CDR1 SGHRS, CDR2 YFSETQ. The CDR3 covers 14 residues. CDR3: CASSLWTGEDEQYF. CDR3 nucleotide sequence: TGCGCCAGCAGCCTGTGGACAGGGGAGGACGAGCAGTACTTC.

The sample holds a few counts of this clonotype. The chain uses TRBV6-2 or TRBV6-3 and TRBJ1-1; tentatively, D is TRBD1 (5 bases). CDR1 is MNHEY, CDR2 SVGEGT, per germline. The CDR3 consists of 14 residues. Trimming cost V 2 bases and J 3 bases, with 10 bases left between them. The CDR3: CASSYGRVDTEAFF. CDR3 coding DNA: TGTGCCAGCAGTTACGGCAGGGTGGACACTGAAGCTTTCTTT.

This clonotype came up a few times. CDR3 residues: CASSLDVPHNEQFF. CDR3 nucleotide sequence: TGCGCCAGCAGCTTGGATGTGCCTCACAATGAGCAGTTCTTC. The chain has TRBV5-1 and TRBJ2-1; D gene ambiguous. Trimming left V 0 bases short and J 5 bases short, with 9 bases between. Germline-derived CDR1 and CDR2 are SGHRS and YFSETQ. The CDR3 extends over 14 amino acids.

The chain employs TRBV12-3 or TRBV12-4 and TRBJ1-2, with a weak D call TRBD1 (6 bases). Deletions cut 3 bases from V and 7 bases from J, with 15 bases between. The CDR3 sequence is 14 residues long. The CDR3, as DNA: TGTGCCAGCAGTTTTAGGGGGGGACCGGGTGGCTACACCTTC. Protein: CASSFRGGPGGYTF.

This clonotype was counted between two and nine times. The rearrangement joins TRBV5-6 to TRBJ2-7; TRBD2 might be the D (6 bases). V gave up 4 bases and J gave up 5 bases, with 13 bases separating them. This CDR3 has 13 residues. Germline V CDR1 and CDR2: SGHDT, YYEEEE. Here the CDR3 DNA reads TGTGCCAGCAGCCCTGGTGGAGGGAACGAGCAGTACTTC. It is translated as CASSPGGGNEQYF. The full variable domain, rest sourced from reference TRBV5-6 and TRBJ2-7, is DAGVTQSPTHLIKTRGQQVTLRCSPKSGHDTVSWYQQALGQGPQFIFQYYEEEERQRGNFPDRFSGHQFPNYSSELNVNALLLGDSALYLCASSPGGGNEQYFGPGTRLTVT.

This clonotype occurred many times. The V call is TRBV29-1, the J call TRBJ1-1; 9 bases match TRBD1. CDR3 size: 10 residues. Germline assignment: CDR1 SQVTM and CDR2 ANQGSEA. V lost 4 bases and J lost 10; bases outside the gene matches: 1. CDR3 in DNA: TGCAGCGTTGGGACAGGGGTAGCTTTCTTT. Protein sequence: CSVGTGVAFF.

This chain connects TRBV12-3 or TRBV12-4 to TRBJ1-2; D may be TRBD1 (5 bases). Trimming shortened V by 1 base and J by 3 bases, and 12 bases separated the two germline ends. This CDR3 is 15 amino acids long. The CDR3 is CASSLGQGSHYGYTF. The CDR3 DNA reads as TGTGCCAGCAGTTTAGGGCAGGGTAGCCACTATGGCTACACCTTC.

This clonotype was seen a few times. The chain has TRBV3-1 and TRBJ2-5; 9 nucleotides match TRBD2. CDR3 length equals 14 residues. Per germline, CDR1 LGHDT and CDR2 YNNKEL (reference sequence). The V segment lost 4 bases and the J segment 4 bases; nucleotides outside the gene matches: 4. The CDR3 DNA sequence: TGTGCCAGCAGCCCTGCGGGGGGGCTAGAGACCCAGTACTTC. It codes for CASSPAGGLETQYF.

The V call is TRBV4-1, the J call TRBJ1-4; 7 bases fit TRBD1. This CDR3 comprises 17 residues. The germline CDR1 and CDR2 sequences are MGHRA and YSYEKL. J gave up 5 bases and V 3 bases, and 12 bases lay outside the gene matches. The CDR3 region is CASSQTIATGQNEKLFF. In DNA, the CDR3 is TGCGCCAGCAGCCAGACTATCGCGACAGGGCAAAATGAAAAACTGTTTTTT.